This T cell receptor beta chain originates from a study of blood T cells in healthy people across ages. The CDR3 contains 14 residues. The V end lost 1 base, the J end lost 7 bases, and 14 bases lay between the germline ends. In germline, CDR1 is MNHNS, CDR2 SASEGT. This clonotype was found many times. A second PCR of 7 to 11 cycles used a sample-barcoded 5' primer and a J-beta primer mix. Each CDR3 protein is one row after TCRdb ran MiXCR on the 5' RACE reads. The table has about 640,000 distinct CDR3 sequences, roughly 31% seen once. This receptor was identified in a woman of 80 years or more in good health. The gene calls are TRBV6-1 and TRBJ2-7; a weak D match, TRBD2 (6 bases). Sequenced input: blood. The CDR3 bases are TGTGCCAGCAGTGAAGAGAGGCAGGGAGGAGAGCAGTACTTC. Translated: CASSEERQGGEQYF.